This is a list of T cell receptor beta chains from one sample in a study of cytomegalovirus exposure and HLA in healthy donors. The method was immunoSEQ multiplex PCR; TCRdb's version includes in-frame clones alone and lacks a portion of them. Of about 160,000 clones in the sample, almost 80% are singletons; the top ten hold more than 1.3%. What was sequenced was PBMCs. The receptor source for this set is a male donor in good health and CMV-seronegative. Both conserved end residues are part of each CDR3. A D gene is named only where the DNA matches it firmly. Rows may omit the clone size; those that give it use once, few, many or a size class.

TRBD1	once	TRBV7-8	TRBJ1-4	CASSPRRDRGGSEKLFF	TGTGCCAGCAGCCCCCGCCGGGACAGGGGTGGGAGTGAAAAACTGTTTTTT
.	few	TRBV29-1	TRBJ2-3	CSVEGRMVADTQYF	TGCAGCGTTGAAGGCAGGATGGTTGCAGATACGCAGTATTTT
TRBD1	.	TRBV27	TRBJ2-2	CASSGTGEAGELFF	TGTGCCAGCAGCGGGACAGGGGAGGCCGGGGAGCTGTTTTTT
.	.	TRBV11-2	TRBJ1-2	CASTLGSGVGGYTF	TGTGCCAGCACCCTCGGATCGGGGGTAGGGGGCTACACCTTC
.	.	TRBV6-1	TRBJ1-5	CASSEFGRVDQPQHF	TGTGCCAGCAGTGAATTCGGCAGGGTCGATCAGCCCCAGCATTTT
.	.	TRBV10-3	TRBJ2-7	CAISESTGSYEQYF	TGTGCCATCAGTGAGTCAACAGGGTCCTACGAGCAGTACTTC
.	.	TRBV29-1	TRBJ1-5	CSVEEGGNQPQHF	TGCAGCGTTGAAGAAGGCGGGAATCAGCCCCAGCATTTT
TRBD1	.	TRBV6-6	TRBJ1-2	CASRPGTGIYGYTF	TGTGCCAGCAGACCCGGGACAGGCATCTATGGCTACACCTTC
TRBD2	.	TRBV7-3	TRBJ2-1	CASSSLAGGNNEQFF	TGTGCCAGCAGCTCGCTAGCGGGGGGCAACAATGAGCAGTTCTTC
TRBD1	few	TRBV5-5	TRBJ1-1	CASSVKDRINTEAFF	TGTGCCAGCAGCGTAAAGGACAGGATAAACACTGAAGCTTTCTTT
.	.	TRBV7-2	TRBJ1-5	CASSPTAGGYQPQHF	TGTGCCAGCAGCCCTACGGCAGGAGGGTATCAGCCCCAGCATTTT
TRBD1	few	TRBV7-9	TRBJ1-3	CASSPSGTGSRNTIYF	TGTGCCAGCAGCCCCTCTGGGACAGGGAGCAGAAACACCATATATTTT
TRBD2	.	TRBV7-2	TRBJ2-1	CASSLEGLAGQNEQFF	TGTGCCAGCAGCTTAGAGGGACTAGCGGGGCAAAATGAGCAGTTCTTC
.	.	TRBV11-2	TRBJ2-1	CASSFGSATGNEQFF	TGTGCCAGCAGCTTTGGTAGCGCTACCGGTAATGAGCAGTTCTTC
TRBD1	.	TRBV27	TRBJ1-4	CASSLDRVREKLFF	TGTGCCAGCAGTTTAGACAGGGTTAGGGAAAAACTGTTTTTT
TRBD2	.	TRBV29-1	TRBJ2-1	CSAHGRGGSNEQFF	TGCAGCGCCCACGGTCGGGGGGGGAGCAATGAGCAGTTCTTC
TRBD1	.	TRBV5-4	TRBJ1-6	CASSLGQGQPSPLHF	TGTGCCAGCAGCTTGGGACAGGGGCAGCCGTCACCCCTCCACTTT
TRBD1	few	TRBV30	TRBJ1-4	CAWMGAGGREKLFF	TGTGCCTGGATGGGGGCAGGGGGCAGGGAAAAACTGTTTTTT
TRBD2	once	TRBV11-2	TRBJ2-1	CASSLGTSGRGGEQFF	TGTGCCAGCAGCTTAGGTACAAGCGGGAGAGGAGGTGAGCAGTTCTTC
TRBD1	once	TRBV6-1	TRBJ1-1	CASSARTGMNTEAFF	TGTGCCAGCAGCGCCCGGACAGGAATGAACACTGAAGCTTTCTTT
.	.	TRBV10-3	TRBJ1-1	CAIRDWDSGANTEAFF	TGTGCCATCAGGGACTGGGACTCCGGGGCCAACACTGAAGCTTTCTTT
TRBD1	.	TRBV28	TRBJ1-6	CASSFGQGYNSPLHF	TGTGCCAGCAGTTTTGGACAGGGCTATAATTCACCCCTCCACTTT
.	.	TRBV5-4	TRBJ2-7	CASSKTSPHEQYF	TGTGCCAGCAGCAAAACTAGTCCCCACGAGCAGTACTTC
.	.	TRBV6-1	TRBJ1-2	CASSEAAGGAGYGYTF	TGTGCCAGCAGTGAAGCCGCGGGGGGGGCGGGCTATGGCTACACCTTC
.	.	TRBV5-1	TRBJ2-7	CASSLGGGDEQYF	TGCGCCAGCAGCTTGGGGGGCGGAGACGAGCAGTACTTC
TRBD1	.	TRBV5-1	TRBJ2-7	CASSPGQGLHEQYF	TGCGCCAGCAGCCCGGGACAGGGGTTGCACGAGCAGTACTTC
TRBD2	.	TRBV5-1	TRBJ2-3	CASSLAEASGREGTQYF	TGCGCCAGCAGCTTGGCCGAGGCTAGCGGGAGGGAAGGTACGCAGTATTTT
TRBD2	.	TRBV5-1	TRBJ2-3	CASSLLLAGAKHTDTQYF	TGCGCCAGCAGCTTGTTACTAGCGGGGGCGAAGCACACAGATACGCAGTATTTT
TRBD1	.	TRBV27	TRBJ2-3	CASTFSGTGATLSTDTQYF	TGTGCCAGCACCTTCTCGGGGACAGGGGCGACTCTTAGCACAGATACGCAGTATTTT
TRBD1	.	TRBV6-5	TRBJ1-2	CASSRPGQGAYGYTF	TGTGCCAGCAGCCGACCGGGACAGGGGGCGTATGGCTACACCTTC
TRBD1	.	TRBV5-1	TRBJ2-7	CASSYHTGGEQYF	TGCGCCAGCAGCTACCATACAGGGGGCGAGCAGTACTTC
TRBD2	.	TRBV7-9	TRBJ2-1	CASSFRPLAGANNEQFF	TGTGCCAGCAGCTTTCGCCCCCTAGCGGGCGCTAACAATGAGCAGTTCTTC
.	.	TRBV4-1	TRBJ1-1	CASSQDSVNTEAFF	TGCGCCAGCAGCCAAGATAGTGTGAACACTGAAGCTTTCTTT